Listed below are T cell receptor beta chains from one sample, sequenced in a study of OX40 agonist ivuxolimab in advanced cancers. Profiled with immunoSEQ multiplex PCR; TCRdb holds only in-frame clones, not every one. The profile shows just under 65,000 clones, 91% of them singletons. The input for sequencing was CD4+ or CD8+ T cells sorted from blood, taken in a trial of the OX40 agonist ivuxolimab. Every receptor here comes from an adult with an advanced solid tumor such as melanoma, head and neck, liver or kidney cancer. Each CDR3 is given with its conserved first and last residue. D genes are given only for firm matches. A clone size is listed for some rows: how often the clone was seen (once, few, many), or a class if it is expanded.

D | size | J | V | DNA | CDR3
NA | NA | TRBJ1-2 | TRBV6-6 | TGTGCCAGCAGCCGATCAGGGGTAGAAGGCTACACCTTC | CASSRSGVEGYTF
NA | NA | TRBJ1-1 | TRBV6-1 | TGTGCCAGCAGTCCCACTGGGTCAGAGTACACTGAAGCTTTCTTT | CASSPTGSEYTEAFF
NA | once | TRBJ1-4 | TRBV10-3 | TGTGCCATCCGCCAGGAAGGGGAAAAACTGTTTTTT | CAIRQEGEKLFF
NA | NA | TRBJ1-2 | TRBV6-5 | TGTGCCAGCAGTTACAACCCGGGACTACACTATGGCTACACCTTC | CASSYNPGLHYGYTF
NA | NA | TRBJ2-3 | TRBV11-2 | TGTGCCAGCAGCCCCTCAACCCCGGATACGCAGTATTTT | CASSPSTPDTQYF
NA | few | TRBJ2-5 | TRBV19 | TGTGCCAGTAGTAGACAACAGGGAGGTGGAGAGACCCAGTACTTC | CASSRQQGGGETQYF
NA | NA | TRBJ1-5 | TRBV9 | TGTGCCAGCAGCGTAGAGGGTAGGCAGCCCCAGCATTTT | CASSVEGRQPQHF
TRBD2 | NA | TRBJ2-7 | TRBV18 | TGTGCCAGCTCACCCGGGACTAGCGGGAGTTCGGAAACCTACGAGCAGTACTTC | CASSPGTSGSSETYEQYF
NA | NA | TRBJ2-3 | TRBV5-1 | TGCGCCAGCAGCTTAATTAGCGGTAGCACAGATACGCAGTATTTT | CASSLISGSTDTQYF
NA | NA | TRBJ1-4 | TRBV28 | TGTGCCAGCAGTTTGCCGGGGGAGGAAAAACTGTTTTTT | CASSLPGEEKLFF
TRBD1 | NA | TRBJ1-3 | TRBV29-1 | TGCAGCGTTGAAGGGGACAGGGGAAACACCATATATTTT | CSVEGDRGNTIYF
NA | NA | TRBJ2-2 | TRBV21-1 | TGTGCCAGCAGCAAGGGACTAGCGGGAGGGAACACCGGGGAGCTGTTTTTT | CASSKGLAGGNTGELFF
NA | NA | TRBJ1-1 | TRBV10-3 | TGTGCCATCAGGGGGGGGCAAGCCACTGAAGCTTTCTTT | CAIRGGQATEAFF
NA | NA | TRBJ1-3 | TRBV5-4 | TGTGCCAGCAGCTTGGGCAGTTCTACGGGAAACACCATATATTTT | CASSLGSSTGNTIYF
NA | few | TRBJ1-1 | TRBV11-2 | TGTGCCAGCAGCTTCGAACGGGGTGAAGCTTTCTTT | CASSFERGEAFF
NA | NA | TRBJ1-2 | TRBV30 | TGTGCCTGGAGCGGGGCAGGGGCTGGATTCTACACCTTC | CAWSGAGAGFYTF